Listed here is a single T cell receptor (beta chain). This clone was seen a few times. It has no known antigen specificity. Qualities for individual bases were not recorded, and no much larger clone is one base off. The sample is drawn from a study of cytomegalovirus exposure and HLA in healthy donors (TCRdb year 2017). Regarding the study in general: An earlier analysis of more than 550 of the donors reported 276 Gb of sequence data and 95 million to 140 million unique TCR beta sequences obtained from about 200 million T cells. About five DR-DQ haplotypes were handled as single units for association and clustering because linkage in the cohort was strong. An earlier analysis of approximately 640 of the donors applied high-throughput TCR beta sequencing to assess whether each TCR beta V gene segment acted as functional or pseudogenic. Class I and class II HLA loci were covered by the typing at four-digit resolution. The genetic ancestry cluster associated with self-reported Caucasian donors included approximately 85% of the roughly 360 genotyped donors. To study patterns of TCR occurrence, a later analysis re-analyzed previously published TCR beta repertoires from 600 to 750 donors and added high-resolution HLA genotyping. The study aimed to test whether signatures of past pathogen exposure could be identified by cataloging public T cell receptors. About 300 gigabases of sequencing data and some 85 million unique TCR sequences were included in an early release covering roughly 600 HLA-typed donors. The later analysis used no new phenotypic data to find candidate immune exposures, relying instead on TCR beta sequences and their occurrence across donors. Besides the first cohort of roughly 660 subjects, a separate validation cohort made up of roughly 120 different subjects was used. Among approximately 370 genotyped donors of the cohort, an average of around 250,000 unique TCR beta nucleotide sequences was sequenced per donor, of which about 18% were non-productive. Alongside the repertoire data, information on donor age, sex, ethnicity and CMV serostatus was compiled. Genome-wide SNP genotypes for about three fifths of the roughly 670 donors were used in a later genetic analysis, which treated that subset as a discovery cohort. Every repertoire in the discovery cohort had been generated on one and the same sequencing platform. The number of typed donors differed by locus: about 629-630 for A, B, C, DRB1 and DQB1; 500 to 550 for DQA1; 606 for DPA1; and around 490 for DPB1. The T cell repertoires of around 730 subjects were profiled by immunosequencing and related to cytomegalovirus serostatus. High-throughput TCR immunosequencing, statistical association of individual TCRs with disease status, and machine learning were combined to predict cytomegalovirus infection status. Overall results and qualifications from the work: Three of the identified cytomegalovirus-associated TCR beta chains were confirmed in vitro to be specific for cytomegalovirus antigens. Correlated functional status among segregating V segments might reflect linkage disequilibrium, but an unknown experimental factor could not be ruled out. In a later genetic analysis, fewer N-insertions in productive TCRs were reported among donors in an Asian-associated ancestry cluster than the roughly 700-donor mean. According to a later analysis, TCR association rates differed among HLA loci, with DRB1 alleles showing the most associated TCRs and HLA-C alleles showing the fewest. In a later analysis, HLA-associated TCR beta chains were found to be more clonally expanded and to have lower generation probabilities than equally common non-associated chains. The cohort was sequenced for TCR beta chains only, and without alpha or paired-chain data the features that could be detected were limited. Most TCR sequences were observed very rarely across donors, whereas some public TCRs were present in many individuals. The sequencing pipeline was judged likely to have produced a cluster of highly shared sequence variants as a technical artifact. It was suggested by the authors that the approach could potentially be generalized to other disease states and immunological phenotypes. Because some donors lacked HLA typing at each locus, the association tests relied only on the typed subset. The presence/absence analyses assumed that sequencing depth was roughly uniform across donors, and that assumption may not be true. The classifier was reported to diagnose cytomegalovirus status with high specificity and sensitivity in both the original cohort and the validation cohort. The study listed over 150 TCR beta chains as associated with cytomegalovirus. An earlier analysis of approximately 590 of the donors showed that most TCR beta V segments appeared in productive rearrangements either about 90% or about 30% of the time, which broadly matched IMGT annotations. Because counts were too low, roughly 17 rarely observed V segments, including chromosome 9 orphons, were left out of the earlier analysis of some 640 of the donors. Specific HLA alleles were associated with roughly 16,000 TCR beta sequences at a false discovery rate of 0.05 in a later analysis. According to a later analysis, most CMV-associated TCR beta chains appeared to be HLA-restricted, and the HLA associations seemed to be driven largely by CMV exposure. A further reported finding was that TCR beta sequences accurately predicted the HLA-A and HLA-B alleles for most subjects in the first cohort. Immune exposure information for the cohort was limited to CMV serostatus. Because the 87-base-pair reads could not distinguish some IMGT-functional V segments, including TRBV6-2 and TRBV6-3, those segments were excluded. When HLA alleles, especially DR and DQ, strongly co-occurred, TCR associations were difficult to assign to individual alleles. V-gene and J-gene trimming of TCR beta chains was associated with a missense DCLRE1C variant in a later genetic analysis, and the association was replicated in an independent cohort. In a later analysis, several top co-occurrence clusters were reported to appear linked to parvovirus B19, influenza, CMV and Epstein-Barr virus.

Library construction relied on the immunoSEQ multiplex PCR assay. For the multiplex PCR, a mixture combining 60 forward primers for TCR Vbeta segments and 13 reverse primers for TCR Jbeta segments was used. The CDR3 region of rearranged TCR beta genes was amplified from genomic DNA with a multiplex PCR assay. Amplified TCR beta libraries were sequenced as 87-base-pair reads on the Illumina HiSeq System. As for how the authors treated the data: A later analysis tallied roughly 80 million unique TCR beta chains across the 650 to 750 repertoires, and 10 million to 11 million of those chains were shared by two or more donors. A nearest-neighbor algorithm error-corrected the raw reads and collapsed the reads into unique sequences, merging closely related sequences to remove PCR and sequencing errors. V, D and J gene segments were assigned by aligning CDR3 sequences to IMGT reference sequences. For a sequence to be retained, at least a six-nucleotide match to both a V gene segment and a J gene segment was required. A rearrangement was called productive if the CDR3 had no stop codons and remained in frame with V and J, and every other rearrangement was called non-productive. CDR3 was defined by IMGT convention, running from the second conserved V-encoded cysteine to the conserved J-encoded phenylalanine. In an earlier analysis of more than 550 of the donors, sequences lacking an unambiguous match to a single V gene segment were excluded. An earlier analysis of 587 of the donors classified V segments as functional when productive rearrangements were above 56.7% and as segregating when the standard deviation between donors was above 5%. A statistical classification framework was built to diagnose cytomegalovirus status from the catalog of TCR beta chain sequences. In a later analysis, V and J genes were assigned by comparing TCR nucleotide sequences against IMGT/GENE-DB human TR gene sequences. Using the TCRdist pipeline, a later analysis assigned CDR3 sequences along with most-parsimonious VDJ recombination scenarios. In a later analysis, every TCR beta chain was defined by the combination of its CDR3 amino acid sequence and its V-gene family, and reads without a unique V-gene family were dropped. A later analysis removed 592 highly shared, low-generation-probability nucleotide sequences to deal with suspected cross-contamination and a sequencing artifact. In a later analysis, a clonal expansion index for each public chain was calculated from normalized within-repertoire ranks of inferred template counts. In a later analysis, generation probabilities were computed with a VDJ recombination model fitted to out-of-frame rearrangements, and the resulting probabilities were checked against IGoR. A later analysis scored TCR-TCR, TCR-HLA and TCR-CMV co-occurrence with hypergeometric tests, applying a repertoire-size bias correction to TCR pairs. False discovery rates were estimated in a later analysis by permuting HLA or CMV assignments 20 times. In a later analysis, co-occurring TCRs were grouped using DBSCAN, and TCRdist sequence similarity was added for clustering within HLA-allele-positive subsets. Repertoires with fewer than 30,000 or more than 120,000 public chains, plus five repertoires with anomalous nucleotide sharing, were excluded from co-occurrence clustering. The source is immuneACCESS, and TCRdb retained only in-frame sequences with V and J called. Part of the clones is not carried over; for the studies checked, unresolved V genes explain less than half of this, and the remainder is unexplained. V, J and clone size are taken as reported in that table, and D and trimming were inferred from the DNA itself. This sample is represented by about 200,000 clones; about four fifths of them were singletons. The top ten hold around 0.4% of the sample.

Looking up the germline V gene yields CDR1 SGHTA and CDR2 FQGNSA. Inclusive of the bounding cysteine and phenylalanine, the CDR3 is 16 residues long. The CDR3 DNA has 48 bases and is translated from base 1. A distance of 16 bases separates the germline ends of V and J, which lose 3 bases and 5 bases respectively. The cohort was made up of 666 healthy bone marrow donors. At the time of sampling, all cohort members were nominally healthy, though unrecorded immune exposures were likely present. The donor was CMV seropositive and belonged to the group of 270 or so seropositive cohort members. A peripheral blood sample was collected from each donor, and TCR beta sequencing was performed on peripheral blood mononuclear cells. The Qiagen DNeasy Blood Extraction Kit was used to extract genomic DNA from the blood cell samples.

The clonotype was recovered from a male donor in good health and CMV-seropositive. The chain uses TRBV7-2 and TRBJ2-2; TRBD2 is possibly the D segment (7 matching bases). Material: PBMCs. For the CDR3, the sequence is CASSFDSRGPTGELFF. The nucleotides are TGTGCCAGCAGCTTCGATTCGCGGGGGCCAACCGGGGAGCTGTTTTTT.